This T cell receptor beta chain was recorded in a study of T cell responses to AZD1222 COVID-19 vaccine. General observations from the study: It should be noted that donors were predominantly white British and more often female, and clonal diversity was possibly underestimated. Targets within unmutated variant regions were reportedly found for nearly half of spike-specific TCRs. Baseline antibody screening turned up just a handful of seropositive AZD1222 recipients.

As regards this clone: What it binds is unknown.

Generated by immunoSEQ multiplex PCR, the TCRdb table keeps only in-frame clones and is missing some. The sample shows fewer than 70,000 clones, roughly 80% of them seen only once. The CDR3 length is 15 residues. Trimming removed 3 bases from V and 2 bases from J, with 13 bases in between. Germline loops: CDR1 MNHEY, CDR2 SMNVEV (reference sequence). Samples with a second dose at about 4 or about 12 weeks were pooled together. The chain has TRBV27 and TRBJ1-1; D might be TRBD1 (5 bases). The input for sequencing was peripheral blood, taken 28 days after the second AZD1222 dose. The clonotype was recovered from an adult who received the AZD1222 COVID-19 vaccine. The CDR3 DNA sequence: TGTGCCAGCAGTTTGCAACCGGGGGTCAACACTGAAGCTTTCTTT. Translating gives CASSLQPGVNTEAFF.